This TCR beta chain was sequenced for a study of blood T cell repertoires in COVID-19 (dated by TCRdb to 2020 to 2021). General notes on the study: Samples from collaborators originated in the United States, Italy and Spain and spanned both the acute and convalescent phases of COVID-19. Where available, HLA class I and class II types were obtained from metadata supplied by the sample provider rather than from assay-based typing. Subjects who had been exposed to COVID-19, were actively infected with it, or had recovered from it provided the deeply sampled blood TCRbeta repertoires that made up the dataset. The repertoires were made available in a free public database intended to serve as a resource for research on the immune response to SARS-CoV-2. The samples were drawn from two sources: the first 160 participants of the ongoing ImmuneRACE study, and over 1,000 subjects contributed by 6 global collaborators. The prospective study material was composed of cDNA or gDNA derived from T cells, B-cell-depleted T cells, or PBMCs. Nearly every sample came with metadata listing a de-identified subject ID, COVID-19 status, age in years and sex. Study-wide conclusions, independent of this receptor: Clinical and demographic metadata were provided uncurated, with the amount varying by source and participant.

The collaborating institutions used their own protocols to collect whole blood in K2EDTA tubes. For TCRbeta analysis, collaborators shipped samples in one of three forms: frozen whole blood, isolated PBMCs, or DNA extracted from either of those sample types. CDR1 MNHEY and CDR2 SMNVEV were looked up in the germline V gene (reference sequence). V is cut back by 9 bases and J by 4 bases, with 9 bases in the junction unmatched. The CDR3 runs 14 residues from the cysteine to the phenylalanine. Only CDR3 DNA remains: 42 bases, in frame from the first base. TCRbeta CDR3 regions were amplified from genomic DNA using the immunoSEQ Assay, a bias-controlled multiplex PCR. From the authors' description of their analysis: Within the assay, amplification of reference gene primers was used to estimate how many nucleated cells each sample contained. Sequence reads were collapsed and filtered to measure the absolute abundance of every unique TCRbeta CDR3 rearrangement. For each sample, productive Simpson clonality was calculated as the square root of Simpson's diversity index across productive rearrangements. The table comes from immuneACCESS by way of TCRdb, which keeps in-frame sequences with V and J called. Part of the clones is missing from these tables; in studies checked, under half for an unresolved V gene and the rest for unknown reasons. The V and J calls and the clone size are those of that table, but D and trimming were determined from the DNA. The sample includes 100,000 or so clones, with around four fifths observed a single time. The ten biggest clones cover about 12% of the sample.

The sample holds many counts of this clone. It has no known antigen specificity. It has no much larger one-base neighbor in the sample; base qualities were not kept. Material for sequencing was peripheral blood. Recombination linked TRBV27 to TRBJ1-2; TRBD1 agrees with 9 junctional bases. The clonotype comes from a woman in her 70s with acute or convalescent COVID-19. The CDR3 sequence is CASPTGTGFYGYTF. The bases are TGTGCCAGTCCTACCGGGACAGGGTTCTATGGCTACACCTTC.